The 14 T cell receptor beta chains below all came from one sample that was sequenced in a study of blood T cell repertoires in COVID-19. Here immunoSEQ multiplex PCR was the method, and the copy in TCRdb shows in-frame clones only, minus some. The repertoire holds under 300,000 clones, with about nine tenths as singletons. Sequenced material: PBMCs or T cells enriched from blood (not recorded which). The origin of the receptors is a woman between 45 and 65 years old who had recovered from COVID-19.

This chain uses TRBV19 with TRBJ1-2; D may be TRBD1 (5 bases). V lost 10 bases and J 1 base, leaving 7 bases between the germline ends. CDR3 length: 11 amino acids. Germline V gene sequence: CDR1 LNHDA, CDR2 SQIVND (reference sequence). CDR3 nucleotides: TGTGCCACCGACAGTAACTATGGCTACACCTTC. It codes for CATDSNYGYTF.

The chain has TRBV4-3 and TRBJ1-6; the match to TRBD1 covers 8 bases. This CDR3 region has 14 residues. The V gene's germline CDR1 is LGHNA and CDR2 YSLEER. Trimming at V came to 3 bases and at J to 10 bases, leaving 5 bases not matched to a gene. CDR3 residues: CASSQDRDGSPLHF. The CDR3 DNA reads as TGCGCCAGCAGCCAGGACAGGGATGGGTCACCCCTCCACTTT.

The chain recombines TRBV30 with TRBJ2-3; no clear D. The CDR3 runs 12 residues. Trimming shortened V by 1 base and J by 4 bases, and 6 bases separated the two germline ends. Per germline, CDR1 GTSNPN and CDR2 SVGIG (reference sequence). The CDR3 protein is CAWSGAPDTQYF. The CDR3 bases are TGTGCCTGGAGTGGGGCCCCAGATACGCAGTATTTT.

The V call is TRBV7-9, the J call TRBJ1-2; 8 nucleotides agree with TRBD1. This CDR3 has 18 residues. The ends lost 6 bases at V and 6 bases at J; junction bases unmatched: 21. Germline values: CDR1 SEHNR, CDR2 FQNEAQ (reference sequence). CDR3 sequence (DNA): TGTGCCAGCAGTTTTCCGATTTTGACAGGGGCGCCAAAAGATGGCTACACCTTC. Amino acids: CASSFPILTGAPKDGYTF. Complete variable domain (other parts from reference TRBV7-9 and TRBJ1-2): DTGVSQNPRHKITKRGQNVTFRCDPISEHNRLYWYRQTLGQGPEFLTYFQNEAQLEKSRLLSDRFSAERPKGSFSTLEIQRTEQGDSAMYLCASSFPILTGAPKDGYTFGSGTRLTVV.

This clone was detected only once. The rearrangement uses TRBV4-1 and TRBJ2-1, with 10 bases lining up with TRBD2. The germline V gene encodes CDR1 MGHRA and CDR2 YSYEKL. This CDR3 is built from 17 residues. J lost 6 bases, V lost 4 bases, and 12 bases had no gene match. The CDR3 here is CASSRGGLAHLGNEQFF. In DNA, the CDR3 is TGCGCCAGCAGCCGGGGGGGACTAGCGCACCTCGGCAATGAGCAGTTCTTC.

The chain combines TRBV11-2 with TRBJ2-1; a weak D match, TRBD2 (6 bases). Germline values: CDR1 SGHAT, CDR2 FQNNGV. This CDR3 spans 14 amino acids. V was pared by 5 bases and J by 6 bases, with 14 bases between. The CDR3 is CASSRRAGFNEQFF. CDR3 DNA sequence: TGTGCCAGCAGCCGGAGAGCGGGCTTCAATGAGCAGTTCTTC.

The V gene is TRBV11-3, the J gene TRBJ2-3; 7 bases line up with TRBD1. The J segment lost 0 bases and the V segment lost 5 bases, leaving 5 bases of the junction unmatched. This CDR3 contains 15 residues. Looked up from germline, CDR1 is SGHNT and CDR2 is YENEEA. CDR3 region: CASSLRQGSTDTQYF. CDR3 DNA sequence: TGTGCCAGCAGCCTACGACAGGGTAGCACAGATACGCAGTATTTT.

The J gene is TRBJ1-1, the V gene TRBV11-1, with D possibly matching TRBD1 (5 bases). Trimming took off 0 bases at V and 1 base at J, with 12 bases between the two ends. Germline V gives CDR1 SGHAT, CDR2 FQDESV (reference sequence). The CDR3 spans 16 residues. CDR3 region: CASSLARGGTNTEAFF. Here the CDR3 DNA reads TGTGCCAGCAGCTTAGCGCGCGGGGGAACGAACACTGAAGCTTTCTTT.

A remark on this clone: Distinct nucleotide sequences in the sample also encode this CDR3. CDR3 amino acids: CASSIVQGTDTQYF. The CDR3 DNA reads as TGTGCCAGTAGTATTGTCCAGGGCACAGATACGCAGTATTTT. The genes are TRBV19 and TRBJ2-3; D remains ambiguous. V lost 3 bases and J lost 1, with 8 bases in between. Germline V lookup: CDR1 LNHDA, CDR2 SQIVND (reference sequence). This CDR3 is built from 14 residues.

The V and J genes are TRBV7-2 and TRBJ2-1; 9 bases fit TRBD1. J gave up 0 bases and V 5 bases, and 8 bases lay outside the gene matches. Germline V lookup: CDR1 SGHTA, CDR2 FQGNSA. CDR3 length: 17 residues. The CDR3 region is CASSLDRGASSYNEQFF. CDR3 nucleotide sequence: TGTGCCAGCAGCCTGGACAGGGGCGCGAGCTCCTACAATGAGCAGTTCTTC.

The chain uses TRBV19 and TRBJ1-5; D remains unclear. V dropped 3 bases and J dropped 4 bases, with 10 bases sitting between them. Germline V gene data show CDR1 as LNHDA and CDR2 as SQIVND (reference sequence). The CDR3 sequence is 14 residues long. CDR3 sequence reads: CASSIVTGNQPQHF. The DNA of the CDR3 is TGTGCCAGTAGTATCGTGACGGGAAATCAGCCCCAGCATTTT. Together with reference TRBV19 and TRBJ1-5, the CDR3 gives the full variable domain: DGGITQSPKYLFRKEGQNVTLSCEQNLNHDAMYWYRQDPGQGLRLIYYSQIVNDFQKGDIAEGYSVSREKKESFPLTVTSAQKNPTAFYLCASSIVTGNQPQHFGDGTRLSIL.

This sequence joins TRBV9 and TRBJ2-3, with 12 nucleotides matching TRBD2. In germline, CDR1 is SGDLS, CDR2 YYNGEE. The CDR3 extends over 14 amino acids. V trimming: 5 bases; J trimming: 4 bases; junction bases outside the gene matches: 2. The CDR3 DNA is TGTGCCAGCAGTGGACTAGCGGGACCAGATACGCAGTATTTT. Translation gives CASSGLAGPDTQYF.

The V and J genes are TRBV11-3 and TRBJ2-3, with D hard to call. Per the germline V gene, CDR1 is SGHNT and CDR2 is YENEEA. V lost 3 bases to trimming and J lost 0 bases, with 13 bases between them. The CDR3 runs 16 residues. The chain's CDR3 is CASSFRGSSSTDTQYF. CDR3 coding DNA: TGTGCCAGCAGCTTCCGAGGCAGCTCTAGCACAGATACGCAGTATTTT.

The chain uses TRBV11-2 and TRBJ2-7, with a possible D match to TRBD1 (5 bases). The V and J ends lost 3 bases and 4 bases respectively, with 7 bases between them. The CDR3 runs to 12 residues. Germline V lookup: CDR1 SGHAT, CDR2 FQNNGV. The CDR3 DNA reads as TGTGCCAGCAGCTTGCAGGGATACGAGCAGTACTTC. Translation: CASSLQGYEQYF.